Shown below are 30 T cell receptor beta chains from a single sample sequenced in a study of multiple sclerosis patients with progressive multifocal leukoencephalopathy. The repertoire was sequenced with immunoSEQ multiplex PCR; TCRdb's copy has only in-frame clones and lacks some. The sample lists fewer than 35,000 clones; about 90% were seen once. Time point described: time of PML onset. Source: PBMCs, taken from a patient treated with natalizumab. The receptors derive from a human donor with progressive multifocal leukoencephalopathy.

This clone has more than one count but fewer than ten. The chain joins TRBV10-3 to TRBJ1-1, with D unresolved. The CDR3 is 13 residues long. The V gene lost 7 bases and the J gene lost 4 bases, with 13 bases spanning the gap. Germline CDR1 and CDR2: ENHRY and SYGVKD. For the CDR3, the DNA is TGTGCCATCAAAATCAGGCAGAGCACTGAAGCTTTCTTT. Its translation is CAIKIRQSTEAFF.

In the case of this clone: Other DNA variants within this sample encode the same CDR3. V and J are TRBV28 and TRBJ1-5, with 8 bases that match TRBD1. Germline-derived CDR1 and CDR2 are MDHEN and SYDVKM. J gave up 5 bases and V 9 bases, and 15 bases lay outside the gene matches. This CDR3 comprises 16 residues. For the CDR3, the DNA is TGTGCCAGTAAGTTTAGGGGGTCAGGGGGCGATCAGCCCCAGCATTTT. Translating it yields CASKFRGSGGDQPQHF.

The chain has TRBV19 and TRBJ2-4, with TRBD2 matching 12 bases. From germline, CDR1 is LNHDA and CDR2 SQIVND (reference sequence). This CDR3 comprises 18 residues. Losses at the gene ends were 1 base for V and 0 bases for J; bases not matched to a gene: 4. The CDR3 spells CASSIGSGLAGAKNIQYF. The CDR3 DNA is TGTGCCAGTAGTATAGGGTCGGGACTAGCGGGAGCCAAAAACATTCAGTACTTC.

This chain connects TRBV7-2 to TRBJ2-1, with TRBD2 as a possible D gene (5 bases). Germline-derived CDR1 and CDR2 are SGHTA and FQGNSA. Deletions cut 1 base from V and 7 bases from J, with 8 bases between. This CDR3 region has 13 residues. In DNA form, the CDR3 reads TGTGCCAGCAGCTTAGTTCGAGGGAATGAGCAGTTCTTC. Its translation: CASSLVRGNEQFF.

The chain combines TRBV28 with TRBJ1-2, with D uncertain. The CDR3 is 14 residues long. V was trimmed by 3 bases and J by 1 base, leaving 9 bases between them. Germline assignment: CDR1 MDHEN and CDR2 SYDVKM. CDR3 nucleotides: TGTGCCAGCAGTTTCGGTGGGGTTAACTATGGCTACACCTTC. Its protein is CASSFGGVNYGYTF.

The rearrangement uses TRBV15 and TRBJ1-1; D is unresolved. The CDR3 is 17 amino acids. Trimming took 0 bases from V and 5 from J, leaving 19 bases between them. Germline CDR1 is LNHNV and CDR2 is YYDKDF (reference sequence). CDR3 region: CATSRDPRLGGETEAFF. For the CDR3, the DNA is TGTGCCACCAGCAGAGATCCCAGATTGGGAGGAGAAACTGAAGCTTTCTTT.

Note on this clone: Other nucleotide sequences from this sample produce the same CDR3. The chain recombines TRBV28 with TRBJ2-7, with 7 bases that match TRBD1. CDR3 size: 13 residues. Germline loops: CDR1 MDHEN, CDR2 SYDVKM. V shed 4 bases, J shed 3 bases, and the junction held 3 bases outside the gene matches. The CDR3 sequence: CASSSPGGYEQYF. Here the CDR3 DNA reads TGTGCCAGCAGTTCCCCAGGGGGCTACGAGCAGTACTTC.

V usage is TRBV7-8 and J usage is TRBJ1-2; 7 bases fit TRBD1. V was clipped by 5 bases and J by 1 base; unmatched bases: 13. The germline V gene has CDR1 SGHVS and CDR2 FQNEAQ. The CDR3 consists of 17 residues. CDR3 loop: CASSLGADRLINYGYTF. CDR3 DNA sequence: TGTGCCAGCAGCCTAGGAGCGGACAGGCTTATTAACTATGGCTACACCTTC.

The chain combines TRBV7-9 with TRBJ1-5; D call uncertain. In germline, CDR1 is SEHNR, CDR2 FQNEAQ (reference sequence). V lost 4 bases to trimming and J lost 7 bases, with 20 bases between them. The CDR3 extends over 16 amino acids. DNA for the CDR3: TGTGCCAGCAGCTCGACGGCGTTGGGTATTAACCAGCCCCAGCATTTT. Protein product: CASSSTALGINQPQHF. The entire variable domain, with the rest obtained from reference TRBV7-9 and TRBJ1-5, is as follows: DTGVSQNPRHKITKRGQNVTFRCDPISEHNRLYWYRQTLGQGPEFLTYFQNEAQLEKSRLLSDRFSAERPKGSFSTLEIQRTEQGDSAMYLCASSSTALGINQPQHFGDGTRLSIL.

This chain joins TRBV19 and TRBJ2-5, with 8 bases that match TRBD1. CDR3 length: 16 amino acids. CDR1 is LNHDA, CDR2 SQIVND, per germline (reference sequence). J lost 2 bases, V lost 5 bases, and 10 bases had no gene match. The CDR3, as DNA: TGTGCCAGTAGTCCCCGGACAGGGAAGGGTCAAGAGACCCAGTACTTC. Its translation: CASSPRTGKGQETQYF.

Of note for this clone: The junction does not match germline at one end; this may be a read error. The chain recombines TRBV7-2 with TRBJ2-1; 9 bases map to TRBD2. The CDR3 is 15 amino acids. Germline V gene lookup returns CDR1 SGHTA and CDR2 FQGNSA. The DNA for the CDR3 is TGTGCCAGCAGCATAGCGGGAGCCGCCTACAATGAGCAGTTCTTC. Residues: CASSIAGAAYNEQFF.

CDR3 nucleotides: TGTGCCAGCAGCGAGGGGGCGATGCCCGCCTCCTACGAGCAGTACTTC. Translation: CASSEGAMPASYEQYF. This chain connects TRBV28 to TRBJ2-7; 7 bases are shared with TRBD1. This CDR3 comprises 16 residues. With 6 bases clipped from V and 0 bases from J, the junction kept 11 bases outside the gene matches. Germline V CDR1 and CDR2: MDHEN, SYDVKM.

This chain links TRBV6-1 with TRBJ1-1; D is perhaps TRBD1 (5 bases). The ends were cut back, 9 bases at V and 3 bases at J, with 20 bases in the middle. CDR3 length equals 15 residues. Germline V CDR1 and CDR2: MNHNS, SASEGT. CDR3 bases: TGTGCCAGTTCCGAATCAGGAGGGGTAGACACTGAAGCTTTCTTT. Its protein product is CASSESGGVDTEAFF.

The chain employs TRBV7-7 and TRBJ2-2; TRBD1 agrees at 8 bases. The CDR3 contains 15 residues. With 5 bases clipped from V and 5 bases from J, the junction kept 7 bases outside the gene matches. Germline V gives CDR1 SSHAT, CDR2 FNYEAQ (reference sequence). This CDR3 is CASSQRQGLTGELFF. In DNA form, the CDR3 reads TGTGCCAGCAGCCAGCGACAGGGGCTTACCGGGGAGCTGTTTTTT.

The chain combines TRBV5-1 with TRBJ2-2; the match to TRBD2 covers 7 bases. The germline gives CDR1 SGHRS, CDR2 YFSETQ. This CDR3 contains 15 residues. Losses at the gene ends were 0 bases for V and 4 bases for J; bases not matched to a gene: 3. The CDR3 is CASSLAGGATGELFF. The CDR3, as DNA: TGCGCCAGCAGCTTGGCGGGGGGAGCCACCGGGGAGCTGTTTTTT. The variable domain in full, completed from reference TRBV5-1 and TRBJ2-2, reads KAGVTQTPRYLIKTRGQQVTLSCSPISGHRSVSWYQQTPGQGLQFLFEYFSETQRNKGNFPGRFSGRQFSNSRSEMNVSTLELGDSALYLCASSLAGGATGELFFGEGSRLTVL.

This chain uses TRBV7-2 with TRBJ2-2, with 12 bases identical to TRBD1. CDR3 length equals 15 residues. CDR1 is SGHTA and CDR2 is FQGNSA in the germline V gene. V lost 5 bases to trimming and J lost 5 bases; unmatched junction nucleotides: 3. In DNA, the CDR3 is TGTGCCAGCAGCAGGGACAGGGGGCGAACCGGGGAGCTGTTTTTT. Residues: CASSRDRGRTGELFF. The full variable domain, with the rest looked up from reference TRBV7-2 and TRBJ2-2, is GAGVSQSPSNKVTEKGKDVELRCDPISGHTALYWYRQSLGQGLEFLIYFQGNSAPDKSGLPSDRFSAERTGGSVSTLTIQRTQQEDSAVYLCASSRDRGRTGELFFGEGSRLTVL.

The rearrangement joins TRBV11-1 to TRBJ1-2, with D maybe TRBD1 (6 bases). Germline CDR1 reads SGHAT; CDR2 reads FQDESV (reference sequence). V was shortened by 5 bases and J by 4 bases, with 14 bases between the two germline ends. This CDR3 spans 14 amino acids. The CDR3 here is CASSEAGTLYGYTF. In DNA, the CDR3 is TGTGCCAGCAGCGAAGCCGGGACACTCTATGGCTACACCTTC. Combining the CDR3 with reference TRBV11-1 and TRBJ1-2 gives the whole variable domain EAEVAQSPRYKITEKSQAVAFWCDPISGHATLYWYRQILGQGPELLVQFQDESVVDDSQLPKDRFSAERLKGVDSTLKIQPAELGDSAMYLCASSEAGTLYGYTFGSGTRLTVV.

The chain carries TRBV7-2 and TRBJ2-5; TRBD1 matches 9 bases. TRBJ2-7 matches the DNA end more closely, so the J call is doubtful. Germline V gene sequence: CDR1 SGHTA, CDR2 FQGNSA. This CDR3 spans 15 amino acids. CDR3 sequence: CASSLRQGESYEQYF. The CDR3 DNA is TGTGCCAGCAGCTTAAGACAGGGGGAGTCCTACGAGCAGTACTTC.

The V call is TRBV9, the J call TRBJ2-3; no clear D gene. Germline CDR1 reads SGDLS; CDR2 reads YYNGEE. V lost 3 bases and J lost 1, with 15 bases in between. This CDR3 is 16 amino acids long. CDR3 amino acids: CASSAWAAGGTDTQYF. The DNA for the CDR3 is TGTGCCAGCAGCGCCTGGGCGGCAGGAGGCACAGATACGCAGTATTTT.

This chain links TRBV7-2 with TRBJ2-5, with a possible D match to TRBD1 (5 bases). The J call may be incorrect, as the DNA end agrees better with TRBJ2-7. Germline V lookup: CDR1 SGHTA, CDR2 FQGNSA. This CDR3 is 16 amino acids long. CDR3 bases: TGTGCCAGCAGCTTAGAAGGGTCAGGGAAGACCTACGAGCAGTACTTC. Its translation: CASSLEGSGKTYEQYF.

The chain has TRBV5-1 and TRBJ2-3; 16 positions match TRBD2. Germline lookup yields CDR1 SGHRS and CDR2 YFSETQ. The trim removed 4 bases at V and 4 bases at J, leaving 3 bases unmatched. The CDR3 totals 16 residues. The CDR3 loop is CASSPGLAGGADTQYF. CDR3 bases: TGCGCCAGCAGCCCGGGACTAGCGGGAGGGGCAGATACGCAGTATTTT. The variable domain in full, with the rest retrieved from reference TRBV5-1 and TRBJ2-3, is KAGVTQTPRYLIKTRGQQVTLSCSPISGHRSVSWYQQTPGQGLQFLFEYFSETQRNKGNFPGRFSGRQFSNSRSEMNVSTLELGDSALYLCASSPGLAGGADTQYFGPGTRLTVL.

The rearrangement uses TRBV6-5 and TRBJ1-2, with D possibly being TRBD1 (5 bases). Germline values: CDR1 MNHEY, CDR2 SVGAGI. CDR3 length equals 14 residues. V lost 2 bases to trimming and J lost 1 base, with 8 bases between them. CDR3 bases: TGTGCCAGCAGTTACGGGGGTGGTAACTATGGCTACACCTTC. It encodes CASSYGGGNYGYTF.

The gene calls are TRBV11-2 and TRBJ2-5, with 7 bases lining up with TRBD2. Germline V lookup: CDR1 SGHAT, CDR2 FQNNGV. V shed 1 base and J 5 bases; nucleotides not matched to a gene: 7. This CDR3 is built from 15 residues. CDR3: CASSLGAGVRETQYF. CDR3 sequence (DNA): TGTGCCAGCAGCTTAGGGGCGGGGGTCCGGGAGACCCAGTACTTC.

The gene calls are TRBV15 and TRBJ1-5, with a tentative D call TRBD1 (5 bases). The ends were cut back, 3 bases at V and 7 bases at J, with 13 bases in the middle. CDR1 is LNHNV, CDR2 YYDKDF, per germline (reference sequence). The CDR3 has 14 amino acids. The DNA for the CDR3 is TGTGCCACCAGCAGTGGAGGCAGGGACCAGCCCCAGCATTTT. It is translated as CATSSGGRDQPQHF.

V gene TRBV27 combines with J gene TRBJ2-1; 11 nucleotides match TRBD2. V dropped 3 bases and J dropped 4; count of bases not matched to a gene: 2. Germline lookup yields CDR1 MNHEY and CDR2 SMNVEV (reference sequence). The CDR3 runs 15 residues. This CDR3 is CASSLGTSGYNEQFF. In DNA, the CDR3 is TGTGCCAGCAGTTTGGGGACTAGCGGTTACAATGAGCAGTTCTTC.

The rearrangement uses TRBV6-5 and TRBJ1-2, with D perhaps TRBD1 (6 bases). V was shortened by 6 bases and J by 7 bases, with 9 bases between the two germline ends. Germline CDR1 is MNHEY and CDR2 is SVGAGI. The CDR3 extends over 11 amino acids. The CDR3 here is CASSPGAGYTF. In nucleotides, the CDR3 is TGTGCCAGCAGCCCGGGGGCTGGCTACACCTTC.

The chain joins TRBV9 to TRBJ1-1; D gene ambiguous. V gave up 3 bases and J gave up 3 bases, with 3 bases separating them. The CDR3 extends over 11 amino acids. Germline V lookup: CDR1 SGDLS, CDR2 YYNGEE. Written as DNA, the CDR3 is TGTGCCAGCAGCGCGGACACTGAAGCTTTCTTT. This codes for CASSADTEAFF.

The gene calls are TRBV4-3 and TRBJ2-2, with TRBD2 identical over 8 bases. Germline assignment: CDR1 LGHNA and CDR2 YSLEER. There are 16 residues in the CDR3. V gave up 0 bases and J gave up 0 bases; unmatched junction bases: 0. CDR3 sequence reads: CASSQETSANTGELFF. As DNA, the CDR3 is TGCGCCAGCAGCCAAGAGACTAGCGCGAACACCGGGGAGCTGTTTTTT.

As concerns this clone: Different DNA sequences within this sample yield the same CDR3. The rearrangement joins TRBV7-2 to TRBJ2-7; 10 bases are a match to TRBD2. CDR1 is SGHTA and CDR2 is FQGNSA in the germline V gene. V lost 1 base to trimming and J lost 7 bases; unmatched junction nucleotides: 7. The CDR3 runs to 15 residues. CDR3 in DNA: TGTGCCAGCAGCTTAGGAGCGGGAGGGCCGGAGGAGCAGTACTTC. Translation gives CASSLGAGGPEEQYF.

This chain uses TRBV4-1 with TRBJ2-7; a possible D gene is TRBD1 (6 bases). CDR1 is MGHRA, CDR2 YSYEKL, per germline. CDR3 length: 16 amino acids. Trimming cost V 1 base and J 5 bases, with 18 bases left between them. CDR3 sequence (DNA): TGCGCCAGCAGCCAAGGGCCGCTACAGGGAACCCACGAGCAGTACTTC. This sequence encodes CASSQGPLQGTHEQYF.